Below, 8 T cell receptor beta chains from the same sample are listed, as sequenced in a study of siplizumab effects on memory and regulatory T cells. The assay was immunoSEQ multiplex PCR, and TCRdb's table has in-frame clones only and misses some. The sample lists some 100,000 clones, 96% occurring once. Sequenced material: naive CD4+ T cells sorted from blood. These receptors came from a human donor in good health.

The chain uses TRBV4-1 and TRBJ1-1; 7 nucleotides agree with TRBD1. Germline loops: CDR1 MGHRA, CDR2 YSYEKL. The CDR3 is made up of 15 amino acids. J lost 2 bases, V lost 2 bases, and 5 bases had no gene match. The CDR3 sequence is CASSQQTGSNTEAFF. The CDR3 coding sequence is TGCGCCAGCAGCCAACAGACAGGGAGTAACACTGAAGCTTTCTTT.

This clone showed up just once. This chain links TRBV19 with TRBJ1-2, with 9 bases lining up with TRBD1. Germline V gene data show CDR1 as LNHDA and CDR2 as SQIVND (reference sequence). V lost 6 bases to trimming and J lost 7 bases; unmatched junction nucleotides: 3. The CDR3 is made up of 12 amino acids. DNA of the CDR3: TGTGCCAGTAGCAGGACAGGGGTTGGCTACACCTTC. It yields the protein CASSRTGVGYTF.

V usage is TRBV5-4 and J usage is TRBJ2-1, with 8 bases lining up with TRBD2. The germline V gene encodes CDR1 SGHNT and CDR2 YYREEE (reference sequence). V dropped 3 bases and J dropped 7; count of bases not matched to a gene: 9. This CDR3 is built from 15 residues. CDR3 sequence (DNA): TGTGCCAGCAGCTCGGACTCCGGGAGGGCGAATGAGCAGTTCTTC. Encoded protein: CASSSDSGRANEQFF.

The chain carries TRBV4-1 and TRBJ1-5, with no clear D. The V and J ends lost 1 base and 5 bases respectively, with 3 bases between them. In germline, CDR1 is MGHRA, CDR2 YSYEKL. This CDR3 has 12 amino acids. The CDR3 here is CASSQGDQPQHF. The CDR3 DNA reads as TGCGCCAGCAGCCAAGGGGATCAGCCCCAGCATTTT.

The rearrangement uses TRBV30 and TRBJ1-1, with 9 bases identical to TRBD1. The CDR3 contains 13 residues. V lost 4 bases to trimming and J lost 11 bases; unmatched junction nucleotides: 11. CDR1 GTSNPN and CDR2 SVGIG come from the germline V gene (reference sequence). Here the CDR3 DNA reads TGTGCCTGGACAAATACAGGGGGCTACAGGGCTTTCTTT. Translated, it gives CAWTNTGGYRAFF.

The J gene is TRBJ2-7, the V gene TRBV9; D remains ambiguous. This CDR3 region has 13 residues. Trimming removed 3 bases at V and 7 bases at J, with 14 bases between. Germline V gene sequence: CDR1 SGDLS, CDR2 YYNGEE. The DNA for the CDR3 is TGTGCCAGCAGCGCATCCCCTATGGGAGAGCAGTACTTC. Amino acids: CASSASPMGEQYF.

This clone appeared once. The gene calls are TRBV12-1 and TRBJ2-5; TRBD2 is the table's D call, not checked against the DNA. TRBV12-1 is a recognized pseudogene. CDR3 size: 10 residues. The chain's CDR3 is CASSPETQYF. In DNA, the CDR3 is TGTGCCAGCAGCCCTGAGACCCAGTACTTC.

The chain recombines TRBV25-1 with TRBJ2-5; D is undetermined. The CDR3 contains 11 residues. Germline CDR1 and CDR2: MGHDK and SYGVNS. Trimming removed 5 bases at V and 4 bases at J, with 5 bases between. The CDR3 loop reads CASSNLETQYF. The CDR3, as DNA: TGTGCCAGCAGTAACTTAGAGACCCAGTACTTC.